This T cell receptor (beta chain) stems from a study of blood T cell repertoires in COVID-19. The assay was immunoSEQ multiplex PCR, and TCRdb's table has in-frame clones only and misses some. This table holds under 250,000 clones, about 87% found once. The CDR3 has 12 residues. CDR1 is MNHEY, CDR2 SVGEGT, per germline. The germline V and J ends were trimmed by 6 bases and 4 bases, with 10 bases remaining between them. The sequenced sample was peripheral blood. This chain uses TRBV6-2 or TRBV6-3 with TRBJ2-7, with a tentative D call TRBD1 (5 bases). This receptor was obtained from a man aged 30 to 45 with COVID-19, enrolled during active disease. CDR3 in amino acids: CASSQTVYEQYF. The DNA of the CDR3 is TGTGCCAGCAGCCAGACAGTTTACGAGCAGTACTTC.